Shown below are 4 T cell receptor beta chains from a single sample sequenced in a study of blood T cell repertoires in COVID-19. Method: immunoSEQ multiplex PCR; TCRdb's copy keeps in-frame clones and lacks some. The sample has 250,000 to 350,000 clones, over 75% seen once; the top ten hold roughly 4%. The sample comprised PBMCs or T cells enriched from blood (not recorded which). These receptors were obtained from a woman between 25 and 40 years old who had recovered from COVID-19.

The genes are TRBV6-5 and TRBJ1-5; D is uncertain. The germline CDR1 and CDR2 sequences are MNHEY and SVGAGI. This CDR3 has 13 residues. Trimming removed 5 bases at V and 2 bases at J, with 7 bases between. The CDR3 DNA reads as TGTGCCAGCAGTCTAGACGGCAATCAGCCCCAGCATTTT. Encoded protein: CASSLDGNQPQHF.

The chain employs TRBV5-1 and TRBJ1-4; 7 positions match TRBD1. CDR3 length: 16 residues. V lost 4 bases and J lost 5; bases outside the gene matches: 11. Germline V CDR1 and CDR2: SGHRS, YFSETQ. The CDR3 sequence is CASSRTVQGTNEKLFF. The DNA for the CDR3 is TGCGCCAGCAGCAGGACGGTACAGGGGACGAATGAAAAACTGTTTTTT.

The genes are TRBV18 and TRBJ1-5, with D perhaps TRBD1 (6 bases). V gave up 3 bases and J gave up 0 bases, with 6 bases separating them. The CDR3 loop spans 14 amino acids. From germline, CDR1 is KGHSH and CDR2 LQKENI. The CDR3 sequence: CASSPDSSNQPQHF. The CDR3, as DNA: TGTGCCAGCTCACCGGACAGTAGCAATCAGCCCCAGCATTTT. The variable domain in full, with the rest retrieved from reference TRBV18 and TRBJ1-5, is NAGVMQNPRHLVRRRGQEARLRCSPMKGHSHVYWYRQLPEEGLKFMVYLQKENIIDESGMPKERFSAEFPKEGPSILRIQQVVRGDSAAYFCASSPDSSNQPQHFGDGTRLSIL.

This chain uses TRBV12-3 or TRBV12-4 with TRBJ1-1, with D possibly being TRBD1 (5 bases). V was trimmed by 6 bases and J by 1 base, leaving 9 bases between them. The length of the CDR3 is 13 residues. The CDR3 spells CASRQDRNTEAFF. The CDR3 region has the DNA TGTGCCAGCAGACAAGACAGGAACACTGAAGCTTTCTTT.